This entry is about one T cell receptor (beta chain). The antigen remains unidentified. The data were taken from a study of T cell responses to AZD1222 COVID-19 vaccine. Measured with immunoSEQ multiplex PCR; TCRdb has only the in-frame clones, and not every one. Of some 150,000 clones in the sample, 90% to 95% are singletons; the top ten hold roughly 5.6%. CDR1 is WNHNN, CDR2 SYGVQD, per germline (reference sequence). CDR3 size: 12 residues. V lost 0 bases, J lost 11 bases, and 10 bases lay in between. Findings of the study overall: Breadth and depth of Spike-specific TCRs rose after two AZD1222 doses. Without day 14 samples, only post-peak T cell repertoires were studied. Clonal diversity was possibly underestimated; the donors were predominantly white British and more often female.

The sequence was obtained from an adult in good health. The V gene is TRBV10-1, the J gene TRBJ1-1, with no clear D. The sequencing here drew on peripheral blood, taken on day 0 of AZD1222 vaccination. DNA for the CDR3: TGCGCCAGCAGTGAGTCGGAGGGCTTGGCTTTCTTT. Translation: CASSESEGLAFF.